A selection of T cell receptor beta chains follows, all from one sample in a study of blood T cell repertoires in COVID-19. Some clones are missing from TCRdb's copy, which holds only in-frame ones; the method was immunoSEQ multiplex PCR. The sample yields approximately 210,000 clones, approximately 81% seen once. Sequencing input: peripheral blood. The receptors were sampled from a woman of 80 years or more with COVID-19, enrolled during active disease. Both conserved end residues are part of each CDR3. Each record gives: V gene, J gene, D gene, clone size, CDR3 protein, CDR3 DNA. The D gene is left open where the match is weak. Where a row states a size, it is once, few, many or the class of an expanded clone; other rows omit it.

>TRBV7-2|TRBJ2-5|TRBD2|-
CASSLVGTSGETQYF
TGTGCCAGCAGCTTAGTTGGGACTAGCGGGGAGACCCAGTACTTC
>TRBV27|TRBJ2-7|-|-
CASSRSGLYYEQYF
TGTGCCAGCAGTCGCTCTGGGCTATACTACGAGCAGTACTTC
>TRBV5-1|TRBJ2-1|TRBD1|-
CASPGQIAYNEQFF
TGCGCCAGCCCGGGACAGATAGCCTACAATGAGCAGTTCTTC
>TRBV5-1|TRBJ1-1|TRBD1|-
CASSADSGGASTEAFF
TGCGCCAGCAGCGCCGATTCAGGGGGCGCGAGCACTGAAGCTTTCTTT
>TRBV19|TRBJ1-2|-|-
CASSISRALYGYTF
TGTGCCAGTAGTATAAGCAGGGCCCTCTATGGCTACACCTTC
>TRBV23-1|TRBJ2-1|TRBD2|-
CASSRVGTSPLLKSYNEQFF
TGCGCCAGCAGTCGCGTCGGGACTAGCCCACTCCTTAAGTCCTACAATGAGCAGTTCTTC
>TRBV3-1/TRBV3-2|TRBJ2-5|TRBD2|-
CASSPSRVAGLSETQYF
TGTGCCAGCAGCCCCTCCCGGGTAGCGGGGCTATCAGAGACCCAGTACTTC
>TRBV6-2/TRBV6-3|TRBJ1-1|-|-
CASSYGAGVMNTEAFF
TGTGCCAGCAGTTACGGGGCAGGGGTAATGAACACTGAAGCTTTCTTT
>TRBV18|TRBJ1-5|TRBD1|-
CASSPGQGGEQPQHF
TGTGCCAGCTCACCGGGACAGGGGGGCGAGCAGCCCCAGCATTTT
>TRBV28|TRBJ1-5|TRBD1|-
CASSLTGAKNQPQHF
TGTGCCAGCAGCTTGACAGGGGCTAAAAATCAGCCCCAGCATTTT
>TRBV27|TRBJ2-1|-|-
CARRQDALICDEQFF
TGTGCCAGGAGACAGGATGCCCTCATCTGTGATGAGCAGTTCTTC
>TRBV9|TRBJ2-2|TRBD2|-
CASTRLAGGTGELFF
TGTGCCAGCACCAGACTAGCGGGAGGCACCGGGGAGCTGTTTTTT
>TRBV3-1/TRBV3-2|TRBJ1-2|TRBD1|-
CASSYRDRGRSGYTF
TGTGCCAGCAGCTATAGAGACAGGGGACGGAGTGGCTACACCTTC
>TRBV7-2|TRBJ1-1|-|few
CASSFNPLNTEAFF
TGTGCCAGCAGCTTTAACCCACTTAACACTGAAGCTTTCTTT
>TRBV19|TRBJ1-2|-|-
CASRSQGIIGGYTF
TGTGCCAGTCGAAGCCAGGGGATCATAGGCGGCTACACCTTC
>TRBV7-2|TRBJ2-7|-|-
CASTLAYEQYF
TGTGCCAGCACCCTAGCCTACGAGCAGTACTTC